A selection of T cell receptor beta chains follows, all from one sample in a study of regulatory T cells in long-lasting Graves disease. TCRdb recomputed calls from the multiplex PCR reads with MiXCR, one row per CDR3 protein. The sample includes a few hundred thousand distinct CDR3 sequences, roughly 20% of them seen just once. The sequencing here drew on peripheral blood mononuclear cells (PBMCs), taken when the disease was refractory, from a patient treated with antithyroid drugs. The receptor set was obtained from a woman aged 40 to 49 with Graves disease. CDR3s include the opening cysteine and the closing phenylalanine or tryptophan. A D gene is named only where the DNA matches it firmly. Part of the rows lack a size; the others show once, few, many or a class for expanded clones.

>TRBJ1-2|.|many|TRBV28
TGTGCCAGCAGTAGCTTAGTGAGCACCTTC
CASSSLVSTF
>TRBJ1-2|TRBD1|many|TRBV11-2
TGTGCCAGCAACCTTTCAGGGGGCAAAGGGTTTGGCTACACCTTC
CASNLSGGKGFGYTF
>TRBJ1-1|.|many|TRBV29-1
TGCAGCGTTCAAGGGGGGTTTGGCACTGAAGCTTTCTTT
CSVQGGFGTEAFF
>TRBJ2-7|.|many|TRBV12-3/TRBV12-4
TGTGCCAGCAGTTTTAGAGGCTCCACGACCTACGAGCAGTACTTC
CASSFRGSTTYEQYF
>TRBJ1-3|.|.|TRBV7-9
TGTGCCAGCAGCCCTCGGATAGGTGACACCATATATTTT
CASSPRIGDTIYF
>TRBJ2-7|TRBD2|many|TRBV2
TGTGCCAGCAGTCCACTAGCGGGAGTCTCCGAGCAGTACTTC
CASSPLAGVSEQYF
>TRBJ2-7|.|many|TRBV7-9
TGTGCCAGCAGCGACGGACAGAGGGACGAGCAGTACTTC
CASSDGQRDEQYF
>TRBJ2-7|.|few|TRBV7-3
TGTGCCAGCAGCTTAAAATTCGGGGACTCCTACGAGCAGTACTTC
CASSLKFGDSYEQYF
>TRBJ1-2|.|.|TRBV7-9
TGTGCCAGCAGCTTAGATCCAGCCTATGGCTACACCTTC
CASSLDPAYGYTF
>TRBJ2-1|.|.|TRBV28
TGTGCCAGCAGAAGCGGGCCCCCGGGTGAGCAGTTCTTC
CASRSGPPGEQFF
>TRBJ1-3|.|.|TRBV28
TGTGCCAGCGCCAAGGTAACCTCTGGAAACACCATATATTTT
CASAKVTSGNTIYF
>TRBJ2-7|TRBD2|.|TRBV4-1
TGCGCCAGCAGCCAAGAGGGACTAGCGGGGAGCGACGAGCAGTACTTC
CASSQEGLAGSDEQYF
>TRBJ2-7|.|.|TRBV19
TGTGCCAGTAGTATTGGGACGTTGAAGACAGGCCCTCAGGACGAGCAGTACTTC
CASSIGTLKTGPQDEQYF
>TRBJ1-6|.|many|TRBV6-1
TGTGCCAGCAGTGCCCCCGGGACGGCTAATTCACCCCTCCACTTT
CASSAPGTANSPLHF
>TRBJ1-2|.|many|TRBV29-1
TGCAGCGTTGAAGGGCAGCCTTATGGCTACACCTTC
CSVEGQPYGYTF
>TRBJ2-2|.|.|TRBV12-3/TRBV12-4
TGTGCCAGCAGTTTACTAGGGAATCCCGGGGAGCTGTTTTTT
CASSLLGNPGELFF
>TRBJ2-7|TRBD2|many|TRBV28
TGTGCCAGCAGTTTATCGGGGGGGGGGTGGAGCTCCTACGAGCAGTACTTC
CASSLSGGGWSSYEQYF
>TRBJ1-6|TRBD1|many|TRBV12-3/TRBV12-4
TGTGCCAGCAGCCTCCGGACAGGGGGTGGGTGGTTTGATTCACCCCTCCACTTT
CASSLRTGGGWFDSPLHF
>TRBJ2-7|TRBD1|.|TRBV30
TGTGCACAGGACAGGGGCTCCTACGAGCAGTACTTC
CAQDRGSYEQYF
>TRBJ2-7|.|.|TRBV6-5
TGTGCCAGCAGTTACATCGGAGAGGGGACACCCAGCTCCTACGAGCAGTACTTC
CASSYIGEGTPSSYEQYF
>TRBJ1-1|TRBD1|few|TRBV6-1
TGTGCCAGCAGTGAGGCCCGGACAGGGAACACTGAAGCTTTCTTT
CASSEARTGNTEAFF
>TRBJ2-1|.|.|TRBV28
TGTGCCAGCCATCGACTATCCAACTACAATGAGCAGTTCTTC
CASHRLSNYNEQFF
>TRBJ2-1|.|.|TRBV6-1
TGTGCCAGTGCAGAGAGCTCCTACAATGAGCAGTTCTTC
CASAESSYNEQFF
>TRBJ2-5|.|many|TRBV20-1
TGCAGCGAGACTAGTGAAGAGACCCAGTACTTC
CSETSEETQYF
>TRBJ2-1|.|.|TRBV28
TGTGCCAGCAGTTTATATCTTGAGCAGTTCTTC
CASSLYLEQFF
>TRBJ1-1|.|many|TRBV28
TGTGCCAGCGAGCCCTCGACAGGCCACACTGAAGCTTTCTTT
CASEPSTGHTEAFF
>TRBJ2-7|TRBD1|few|TRBV20-1
TGCAGTGCGGTCCGGGACAGGAGCTCCTACGAGCAGTACTTC
CSAVRDRSSYEQYF
>TRBJ2-3|TRBD2|.|TRBV4-2
TGTGCCAGCAGCCACGGACTAGCGCCCAGCACAGATACGCAGTATTTT
CASSHGLAPSTDTQYF
>TRBJ2-7|.|.|TRBV4-3
TGCGCCAGCAGCCAACAAGTCCTGGGACTTTCTTCCTACGAGCAGTACTTC
CASSQQVLGLSSYEQYF
>TRBJ2-7|TRBD1|many|TRBV11-2
TGTGCCAGCAGCTTAGCCGGGGGGACAGGGATGTACGAGCAGTACTTC
CASSLAGGTGMYEQYF
>TRBJ2-7|TRBD2|many|TRBV2
TGTGCCGCCGGTGCTAGCGGGTACGAGCAGTACTTC
CAAGASGYEQYF
>TRBJ2-5|TRBD1|many|TRBV28
TGTGCCAGCAGTTTATTTTCCAGGGGGGAGACCCAGTACTTC
CASSLFSRGETQYF
>TRBJ1-1|.|few|TRBV19
TGTGCCAGTAGTATACCCTTCACACTGAACACTGAAGCTTTCTTT
CASSIPFTLNTEAFF
>TRBJ2-5|TRBD1|medium-sized|TRBV2
TGTGCCAGCAAAACTACAGGGACAGAAGAGACCCAGTACTTC
CASKTTGTEETQYF
>TRBJ1-5|.|few|TRBV20-1
TGCAGTGCTAGAGTTATGGGCCAGCGGGATCAGCCCCAGCATTTT
CSARVMGQRDQPQHF
>TRBJ2-2|TRBD2|.|TRBV12-3/TRBV12-4
TGTGCCAGCAGACCCCTAGCGGGAGTGGCCGGGGAGCTGTTTTTT
CASRPLAGVAGELFF